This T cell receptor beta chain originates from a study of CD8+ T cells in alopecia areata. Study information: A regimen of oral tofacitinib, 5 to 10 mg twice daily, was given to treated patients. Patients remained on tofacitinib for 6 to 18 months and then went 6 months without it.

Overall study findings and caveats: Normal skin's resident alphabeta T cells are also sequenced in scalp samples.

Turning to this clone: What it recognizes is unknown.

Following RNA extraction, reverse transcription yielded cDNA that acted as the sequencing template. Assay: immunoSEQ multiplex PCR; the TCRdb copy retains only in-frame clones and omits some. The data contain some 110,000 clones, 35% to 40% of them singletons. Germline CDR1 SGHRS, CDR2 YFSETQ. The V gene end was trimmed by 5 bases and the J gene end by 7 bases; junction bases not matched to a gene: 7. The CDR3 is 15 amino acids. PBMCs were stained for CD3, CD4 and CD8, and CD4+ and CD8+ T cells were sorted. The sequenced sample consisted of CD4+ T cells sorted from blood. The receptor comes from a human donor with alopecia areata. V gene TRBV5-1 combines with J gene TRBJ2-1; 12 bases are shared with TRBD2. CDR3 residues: CASRMETSGRNEQFF. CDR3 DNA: TGCGCCAGCAGAATGGAGACTAGCGGGAGAAATGAGCAGTTCTTC. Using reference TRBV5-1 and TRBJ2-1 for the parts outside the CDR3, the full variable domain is KAGVTQTPRYLIKTRGQQVTLSCSPISGHRSVSWYQQTPGQGLQFLFEYFSETQRNKGNFPGRFSGRQFSNSRSEMNVSTLELGDSALYLCASRMETSGRNEQFFGPGTRLTVL.